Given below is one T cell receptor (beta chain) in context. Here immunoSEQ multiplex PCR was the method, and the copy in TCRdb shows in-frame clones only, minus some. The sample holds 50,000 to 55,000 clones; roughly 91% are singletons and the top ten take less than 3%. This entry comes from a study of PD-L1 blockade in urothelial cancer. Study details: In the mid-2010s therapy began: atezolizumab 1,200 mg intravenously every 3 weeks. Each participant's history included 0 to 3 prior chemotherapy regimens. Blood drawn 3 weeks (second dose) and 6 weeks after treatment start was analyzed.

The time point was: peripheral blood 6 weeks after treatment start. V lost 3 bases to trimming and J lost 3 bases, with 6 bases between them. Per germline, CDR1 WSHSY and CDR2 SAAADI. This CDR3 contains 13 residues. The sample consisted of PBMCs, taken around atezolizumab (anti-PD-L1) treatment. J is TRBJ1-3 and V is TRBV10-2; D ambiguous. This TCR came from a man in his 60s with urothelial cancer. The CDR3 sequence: CASSDGGGNTIYF. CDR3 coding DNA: TGCGCCAGCAGTGACGGCGGTGGAAACACCATATATTTT.